This T cell receptor (beta chain) was recorded in a study of blood T cell repertoires in COVID-19. Study at large: Italy, Spain and the United States were the sources of the convalescent and acute COVID-19 samples. Sample material is recorded as cDNA or gDNA derived from T cells, B-cell-depleted T cells, or PBMCs.

As originally analysed: Reference gene primer amplification gave estimated nucleated cell counts. Repertoires were generated with immunoSEQ multiplex PCR, while TCRdb's copy carries only in-frame clones and drops some. D and trimming were read from the DNA, whereas the V and J calls and clone size are those reported in that table. This table holds 95,000 to 150,000 clones, over 65% found once. With 3 bases clipped from V and 1 base from J, the junction kept 11 bases outside the gene matches. Germline V lookup: CDR1 SGHAT, CDR2 FQNNGV. The CDR3 is 18 amino acids. This clone has only a few counts. The chain employs TRBV11-2 and TRBJ2-2; 7 bases match TRBD1. Sequenced sample: peripheral blood. The TCR sequence derives from a human donor with acute or convalescent COVID-19. The donor label of this sample is uncertain. In DNA, the CDR3 is TGTGCCAGCAGCTTCCGTTACGCCGGGACAGTGAACACCGGGGAGCTGTTTTTT. This codes for CASSFRYAGTVNTGELFF.